The 7 T cell receptor beta chains in this list originate from one sample, sequenced in a study of shared clonotypes between healthy human individuals. Sequenced by immunoSEQ multiplex PCR; TCRdb stores in-frame clones only, minus some. The sample has approximately 2,300,000 clones; 80% to 95% are singletons. The sequencing sample was made of naive CD4+ T cells from PBMCs. Noted subset: CD45RA+ positively selected. Receptor source: a man between 18 and 29 years old in good health. Some clones in this sample may be carry-over from other donors' samples.

The chain couples TRBV27 to TRBJ2-1, with D possibly matching TRBD2 (6 bases). V was pared by 3 bases and J by 6 bases, with 12 bases between. This CDR3 spans 14 amino acids. Germline assignment: CDR1 MNHEY and CDR2 SMNVEV (reference sequence). The CDR3 DNA follows: TGTGCCAGCAGTTTGGAGGGTAGAGCCAATGAGCAGTTCTTC. Protein sequence: CASSLEGRANEQFF.

This chain links TRBV29-1 with TRBJ1-1; D is unclear. Germline V lookup: CDR1 SQVTM, CDR2 ANQGSEA. The germline V and J ends were trimmed by 2 bases and 3 bases, with 16 bases remaining between them. The CDR3 loop spans 15 amino acids. CDR3 nucleotide sequence: TGCAGCGTTGAAATGGTACCGGACGGGCACACTGAAGCTTTCTTT. Its protein is CSVEMVPDGHTEAFF.

This clone was counted a single time. The chain joins TRBV28 to TRBJ2-7; 8 bases agree with TRBD2. Looked up from germline, CDR1 is MDHEN and CDR2 is SYDVKM. The CDR3 loop spans 15 amino acids. The J segment lost 3 bases and the V segment lost 6 bases, leaving 10 bases of the junction unmatched. CDR3 sequence (DNA): TGTGCCAGCAGGGGTATAGGTAGCGGGAACTACGAGCAGTACTTC. Protein product: CASRGIGSGNYEQYF.

The V and J genes are TRBV28 and TRBJ2-3, with D perhaps matching TRBD1 or TRBD2 (5 bases each). This CDR3 comprises 16 residues. Per germline, CDR1 MDHEN and CDR2 SYDVKM. The germline V and J ends were trimmed by 2 bases and 0 bases, with 12 bases remaining between them. This CDR3 reads CASSLARDGSTDTQYF. Written as DNA, the CDR3 is TGTGCCAGCAGTTTAGCCCGGGACGGAAGCACAGATACGCAGTATTTT.

The CDR3 sequence is CASSPRTSGSYEQFF. CDR3 in DNA: TGTGCCAGCAGCCCCCGGACTAGCGGGAGTTATGAGCAGTTCTTC. The chain has TRBV9 and TRBJ2-1; 13 nucleotides match TRBD2. Per germline, CDR1 SGDLS and CDR2 YYNGEE. The CDR3 runs to 15 residues. V shed 4 bases and J 8 bases; nucleotides not matched to a gene: 6.

The table lists this clone with a count of one. Additional DNA sequences in this sample encode the identical CDR3. This chain links TRBV5-8 with TRBJ2-7; weak D call: TRBD2 (5 bases). This CDR3 is built from 11 residues. The V end lost 0 bases, the J end lost 7 bases, and 5 bases lay between the germline ends. Germline-derived CDR1 and CDR2 are SGHTS and YDEGEE. The DNA for the CDR3 is TGTGCCAGCAGCTTGGCGGGGGAGCAGTACTTC. It translates to CASSLAGEQYF.

The sample holds one count of this clone. The rearrangement joins TRBV5-4 to TRBJ2-5; 11 bases align to TRBD2. The length of the CDR3 is 18 residues. The V and J ends lost 3 bases and 2 bases, in that order; junction bases with no gene match: 12. The germline V gene encodes CDR1 SGHNT and CDR2 YYREEE (reference sequence). The CDR3 is CASSSEGTSGSYQETQYF. In DNA, the CDR3 is TGTGCCAGCAGCTCAGAAGGTACTAGCGGGAGCTATCAAGAGACCCAGTACTTC.